These 4 T cell receptor beta chains were sequenced from one sample in a study of blood T cell repertoires in COVID-19. Sequencing was performed with immunoSEQ multiplex PCR; in TCRdb, only in-frame clones are kept and a portion is missing. The sample has 100,000 to 150,000 clones, about 91% seen once; the top ten hold 10% to 13%. Sequenced material: peripheral blood. These TCRs come from a man aged 45-65 years with acute or convalescent COVID-19.

This chain uses TRBV3-1 (or the pseudogene TRBV3-2) with TRBJ1-2, with D perhaps matching TRBD1 (6 bases). Trimming removed 5 bases from V and 10 bases from J, with 20 bases in between. Germline CDR1 is LGHDT and CDR2 is YNNKEL (reference sequence). This CDR3 contains 14 residues. The CDR3 reads CASSTNRQVQYYTF. The CDR3 DNA follows: TGTGCCAGCAGCACCAACCGACAGGTCCAGTACTACACCTTC.

This rearrangement joins TRBV5-1 to TRBJ1-1; a possible D gene is TRBD1 (6 bases). Germline CDR1 is SGHRS and CDR2 is YFSETQ. The CDR3 has 15 residues. V was clipped by 7 bases and J by 2 bases, with 18 bases between them. CDR3 in amino acids: CASSRDNGLNTEAFF. CDR3 DNA sequence: TGCGCCAGCTCCCGGGACAACGGCTTAAACACTGAAGCTTTCTTT. Filled out from reference TRBV5-1 and TRBJ1-1, the complete variable domain reads KAGVTQTPRYLIKTRGQQVTLSCSPISGHRSVSWYQQTPGQGLQFLFEYFSETQRNKGNFPGRFSGRQFSNSRSEMNVSTLELGDSALYLCASSRDNGLNTEAFFGQGTRLTVV.

The chain employs TRBV5-1 and TRBJ1-1; D is unresolved. Between the trimmed V and J ends, which lost 4 bases and 8 bases, there was a span of 15 bases. CDR3 length: 13 amino acids. Germline V gene data show CDR1 as SGHRS and CDR2 as YFSETQ. CDR3 sequence reads: CASSRGPGQEAFF. In DNA form, the CDR3 reads TGCGCCAGCAGCCGAGGGCCAGGCCAAGAAGCTTTCTTT.

The V call is TRBV27, the J call TRBJ2-2; 10 bases are shared with TRBD2. Per germline, CDR1 MNHEY and CDR2 SMNVEV (reference sequence). The trim removed 1 base at V and 4 bases at J, leaving 6 bases unmatched. The CDR3 extends over 17 amino acids. The DNA of the CDR3 is TGTGCCAGCAGTTTATTTTCGAGCGGGAGGGCCACCGGGGAGCTGTTTTTT. Translated, it gives CASSLFSSGRATGELFF.